These T cell receptor beta chains were read from a single sample in a study of PD-1 blockade in classical Hodgkin lymphoma. Data came from immunoSEQ multiplex PCR; TCRdb stores just in-frame clones and leaves some out. Found here are about 40,000 clones, 75% to 90% of them singletons; the top ten hold 7% to 9.5%. Specimen: peripheral blood mononuclear cells (PBMCs), collected at baseline. These TCRs come from a human donor with classical Hodgkin lymphoma. Each CDR3 is given with its conserved first and last residue.

J gene: TRBJ1-1; V gene: TRBV5-4; CDR3 protein: CASSPGAGTLTTEAFF
J gene: TRBJ1-2; V gene: TRBV6-5; CDR3 protein: CASSATGAPYGYTF
J gene: TRBJ2-3; V gene: TRBV5-5; CDR3 protein: CASSLERVSTDTQYF
J gene: TRBJ1-4; V gene: TRBV10-3; CDR3 protein: CAISAGRANEKLFF
J gene: TRBJ2-1; V gene: TRBV5-1; CDR3 protein: CASSLAPLAGGYNEQFF
J gene: TRBJ1-5; V gene: TRBV5-6; CDR3 protein: CASSPGGADQPQHF
J gene: TRBJ1-1; V gene: TRBV27; CDR3 protein: CASSLSVGTGVVGATEAFF
J gene: TRBJ2-4; V gene: TRBV4-1; CDR3 protein: CASRPRGQNIQYF
J gene: TRBJ2-7; V gene: TRBV7-2; CDR3 protein: CASRGGTSGRSFYEQYF
J gene: TRBJ2-2; V gene: TRBV7-2; CDR3 protein: CASSSTATGTGELFF
J gene: TRBJ2-3; V gene: TRBV7-3; CDR3 protein: CASSKHSFLERTDTQYF
J gene: TRBJ1-2; V gene: TRBV7-9; CDR3 protein: CASSSGTNYGYTF
J gene: TRBJ1-2; V gene: TRBV6-5; CDR3 protein: CASRGTGPYGYTF
J gene: TRBJ2-7; V gene: TRBV4-1; CDR3 protein: CASSQDWGRGEQYF
J gene: TRBJ2-1; V gene: TRBV28; CDR3 protein: CASSFAGGSDEQFF
J gene: TRBJ1-5; V gene: TRBV5-6; CDR3 protein: CASSNRGQPQHF
J gene: TRBJ2-1; V gene: TRBV7-9; CDR3 protein: CASSHGQGLWNEQFF
J gene: TRBJ2-7; V gene: TRBV10-3; CDR3 protein: CAIPSGPYYEQYF
J gene: TRBJ1-2; V gene: TRBV28; CDR3 protein: CASSPGSYGYTF
J gene: TRBJ1-4; V gene: TRBV7-9; CDR3 protein: CASSPFLATNEKLFF
J gene: TRBJ1-3; V gene: TRBV7-2; CDR3 protein: CASSPRVGPGNTIYF
J gene: TRBJ1-2; V gene: TRBV18; CDR3 protein: CASSPQGDGYTF
J gene: TRBJ1-4; V gene: TRBV5-3; CDR3 protein: CARSADRRFEKLFF
J gene: TRBJ1-3; V gene: TRBV7-2; CDR3 protein: CASSLESGTIYF
J gene: TRBJ1-1; V gene: TRBV6-5; CDR3 protein: CAVRGRGTEAFF
J gene: TRBJ2-7; V gene: TRBV5-1; CDR3 protein: CASSLAPQNYEQYF
J gene: TRBJ2-1; V gene: TRBV4-2; CDR3 protein: CASSQEWDPLPYNEQFF
J gene: TRBJ1-2; V gene: TRBV11-2; CDR3 protein: CASSRDGNYGYTF
J gene: TRBJ1-2; V gene: TRBV10-3; CDR3 protein: CAISESPDMLSGYTF
J gene: TRBJ1-6; V gene: TRBV30; CDR3 protein: CAWSGTRDSPLHF
J gene: TRBJ2-1; V gene: TRBV9; CDR3 protein: CASSVGGSGSYNEQFF
J gene: TRBJ1-4; V gene: TRBV29-1; CDR3 protein: CSVAGHATNEKLFF
J gene: TRBJ1-2; V gene: TRBV7-2; CDR3 protein: CASSLAGHSYGYTF
J gene: TRBJ1-2; V gene: TRBV2; CDR3 protein: CASSEEAGYGYTF
J gene: TRBJ1-5; V gene: TRBV6-5; CDR3 protein: CASRQQVTQPQHF
J gene: TRBJ2-5; V gene: TRBV7-6; CDR3 protein: CASSSSMDAGEGETQYF
J gene: TRBJ1-4; V gene: TRBV7-9; CDR3 protein: CASSLFDGSGEKLFF
J gene: TRBJ2-2; V gene: TRBV5-5; CDR3 protein: CASSLEGSGELFF
J gene: TRBJ2-7; V gene: TRBV7-2; CDR3 protein: CASSQRTVPYEQYF
J gene: TRBJ2-3; V gene: TRBV7-6; CDR3 protein: CASSLGQRAKFFSTDTQYF
J gene: TRBJ2-1; V gene: TRBV7-3; CDR3 protein: CASSPLGSSYNEQFF
J gene: TRBJ1-1; V gene: TRBV20-1; CDR3 protein: CSANSNTEAFF
J gene: TRBJ2-1; V gene: TRBV28; CDR3 protein: CASSLLAGGYNEQFF
J gene: TRBJ2-5; V gene: TRBV18; CDR3 protein: CASSPGLAGAGETQYF
J gene: TRBJ2-5; V gene: TRBV11-3; CDR3 protein: CASSLGGTIQETQYF